A single sample gave rise to the 21 T cell receptor beta chains below, sequenced in a study of shared clonotypes between healthy human individuals. The repertoire was sequenced with immunoSEQ multiplex PCR; TCRdb's copy has only in-frame clones and lacks some. The top ten hold approximately 1.8% of the sample, which has approximately 640,000 clones, approximately 75% seen once. Source material: memory CD4+ T cells sorted from blood. Stated subset: CD45RA-negative fraction. The source is a woman younger than 45 in good health.

This rearrangement joins TRBV29-1 to TRBJ1-1, with 10 bases matching TRBD1. The germline V gene has CDR1 SQVTM and CDR2 ANQGSEA. With V trimmed by 6 bases and J by 2 bases, 6 bases remained unmatched. CDR3 length equals 14 residues. CDR3 DNA sequence: TGCAGCGTCCGGACAGGGGGGGGAAACACTGAAGCTTTCTTT. Amino acid sequence: CSVRTGGGNTEAFF.

In regard to this clone: The sample contains more than one DNA sequence encoding this CDR3. This sequence joins TRBV11-2 and TRBJ1-1; TRBD1 matches at 7 bases. Looked up from germline, CDR1 is SGHAT and CDR2 is FQNNGV. The CDR3 has 13 residues. V lost 1 base and J lost 5; bases outside the gene matches: 1. The CDR3: CASSLAGGTEAFF. Written as DNA, the CDR3 is TGTGCCAGCAGCTTAGCAGGGGGAACTGAAGCTTTCTTT.

This rearrangement joins TRBV14 to TRBJ2-5; TRBD2 agrees at 11 bases. V shed 4 bases and J 2 bases; nucleotides not matched to a gene: 3. The germline V gene has CDR1 SGHDN and CDR2 FVKESK. The CDR3 is 15 residues long. CDR3 sequence reads: CASSPGLAVQETQYF. CDR3 DNA sequence: TGTGCCAGCAGCCCGGGACTAGCGGTTCAAGAGACCCAGTACTTC.

This clone was seen a handful of times. This chain links TRBV27 with TRBJ1-2; TRBD1 might be the D (5 bases). The CDR3 sequence is 20 residues long. CDR1 is MNHEY and CDR2 is SMNVEV in the germline V gene (reference sequence). V lost 0 bases and J 3 bases, leaving 26 bases between the germline ends. CDR3: CASSLSKAGPTPIGDYGYTF. The DNA for the CDR3 is TGTGCCAGCAGTTTATCGAAAGCGGGACCGACTCCTATAGGGGACTATGGCTACACCTTC.

The chain carries TRBV15 and TRBJ1-4; D gene ambiguous. Trimming pared 0 bases from V and 8 bases from J, leaving 16 bases between. The CDR3 is 16 amino acids. Per the germline V gene, CDR1 is LNHNV and CDR2 is YYDKDF (reference sequence). The CDR3: CATSRERQRTREKLFF. The CDR3 region has the DNA TGTGCCACCAGCAGAGAGAGGCAGAGAACGCGGGAAAAACTGTTTTTT.

About this clone itself: Other DNA sequences from this sample encode an identical CDR3 as well. The chain joins TRBV18 to TRBJ2-7; TRBD1 is a possible D gene (6 bases). Between the trimmed V and J ends, which lost 3 bases and 4 bases, there was a span of 10 bases. The CDR3 loop spans 13 amino acids. CDR1 and CDR2 from the germline V gene are KGHSH and LQKENI. The CDR3 DNA follows: TGTGCCAGCTCACCTCTCGGACAGTACGAGCAGTACTTC. Protein product: CASSPLGQYEQYF. The complete variable domain, with remaining parts taken from reference TRBV18 and TRBJ2-7, reads NAGVMQNPRHLVRRRGQEARLRCSPMKGHSHVYWYRQLPEEGLKFMVYLQKENIIDESGMPKERFSAEFPKEGPSILRIQQVVRGDSAAYFCASSPLGQYEQYFGPGTRLTVT.

Points on this clone: This may stem from a read error, because a much larger clone lies one nucleotide away. In the same sample, other DNA sequences code for this CDR3. This rearrangement joins TRBV2 to TRBJ2-7, with D unresolved. CDR3 length: 12 residues. The V end lost 4 bases, the J end lost 3 bases, and 7 bases lay between the germline ends. Germline V gives CDR1 SNHLY, CDR2 FYNNEI. CDR3 sequence reads: CASSGQSYEQYF. CDR3 bases: TGTGCCAGCAGTGGGCAGAGCTACGAGCAGTACTTC.

The chain carries TRBV14 and TRBJ1-1; D is uncertain. V was pared by 2 bases and J by 2 bases, with 6 bases between. CDR1 SGHDN and CDR2 FVKESK come from the germline V gene. The CDR3 is 13 amino acids. The chain's CDR3 is CASSQTYNTEAFF. DNA for the CDR3: TGTGCCAGCAGCCAAACCTACAACACTGAAGCTTTCTTT.

The V gene is TRBV28, the J gene TRBJ2-3; D might be TRBD2 (6 bases). V lost 7 bases and J 3 bases, leaving 20 bases between the germline ends. Germline CDR1 MDHEN, CDR2 SYDVKM. The CDR3 runs 16 residues. This chain's CDR3 is CASIAELDPSTDTQYF. Written as DNA, the CDR3 is TGTGCCAGCATAGCGGAACTGGATCCATCTACAGATACGCAGTATTTT.

V is TRBV2 and J is TRBJ2-6, with D hard to call. Germline V gene data show CDR1 as SNHLY and CDR2 as FYNNEI. The CDR3 is made up of 18 amino acids. V dropped 4 bases and J dropped 2 bases, with 18 bases sitting between them. The CDR3 sequence is CASSGSVVLATGANVLTF. For the CDR3, the DNA is TGTGCCAGCAGTGGATCGGTGGTACTCGCGACTGGGGCCAACGTCCTGACTTTC. Together with reference TRBV2 and TRBJ2-6, the CDR3 gives the full variable domain: EPEVTQTPSHQVTQMGQEVILRCVPISNHLYFYWYRQILGQKVEFLVSFYNNEISEKSEIFDDQFSVERPDGSNFTLKIRSTKLEDSAMYFCASSGSVVLATGANVLTFGAGSRLTVL.

This sequence joins TRBV18 and TRBJ1-1; a weak D match, TRBD1 (6 bases). Trimming removed 11 bases from V and 2 bases from J, with 15 bases in between. Germline assignment: CDR1 KGHSH and CDR2 LQKENI. CDR3 length: 13 amino acids. CDR3 in amino acids: CAGRDTPNTEAFF. CDR3 in DNA: TGTGCCGGGCGGGACACCCCTAACACTGAAGCTTTCTTT.

J is TRBJ2-7 and V is TRBV11-2; D is unclear. Germline assignment: CDR1 SGHAT and CDR2 FQNNGV. The V end was cut by 3 bases, the J end by 6 bases, with 12 bases between. The length of the CDR3 is 13 residues. CDR3 in amino acids: CASSFPGTGEQYF. Here the CDR3 DNA reads TGTGCCAGCAGCTTCCCCGGCACCGGCGAGCAGTACTTC.

This clone has more than one count but fewer than ten. V and J are TRBV5-4 and TRBJ2-1, with TRBD2 as a possible D gene (5 bases). Trimming removed 5 bases at V and 6 bases at J, with 12 bases between. This CDR3 is built from 13 residues. Germline lookup yields CDR1 SGHNT and CDR2 YYREEE (reference sequence). The CDR3 DNA reads as TGTGCCAGCAGTTTCGGACTTCTCAATGAGCAGTTCTTC. Translated: CASSFGLLNEQFF.

The rearrangement links TRBV29-1 to TRBJ2-7; 9 bases line up with TRBD1. J was trimmed by 6 bases and V by 3 bases; bases with no gene match: 9. The CDR3 extends over 14 amino acids. The germline CDR1 and CDR2 sequences are SQVTM and ANQGSEA. The CDR3 DNA is TGCAGCGTTGAGAACAGGGGGCCGGATCGCGAGCAGTACTTC. This codes for CSVENRGPDREQYF.

The gene calls are TRBV9 and TRBJ2-2, with 8 bases aligning to TRBD2. Per germline, CDR1 SGDLS and CDR2 YYNGEE. Unmatched junction bases numbered 3, after V lost 0 bases and J lost 2 bases. This CDR3 spans 16 amino acids. The CDR3: CASSVGGTRNTGELFF. The CDR3 DNA reads TGTGCCAGCAGCGTAGGGGGGACTAGAAACACCGGGGAGCTGTTTTTT.

Comments on this clone: This sample includes further DNA sequences coding for the same CDR3. The chain carries TRBV28 and TRBJ1-5, with D hard to call. Germline lookup yields CDR1 MDHEN and CDR2 SYDVKM. This CDR3 is 13 amino acids long. V lost 4 bases and J lost 0, with 4 bases in between. CDR3 protein: CASSYYSNQPQHF. The CDR3 DNA is TGTGCCAGCAGTTATTATAGCAATCAGCCCCAGCATTTT.

The chain couples TRBV14 to TRBJ2-5, with 7 bases matching TRBD2. The J call may not be correct, given that the DNA end is closer to TRBJ2-7. The CDR3 consists of 14 residues. Germline CDR1 SGHDN, CDR2 FVKESK. The chain's CDR3 is CASSHGGGAYEQYF. CDR3 bases: TGTGCCAGCAGCCACGGGGGAGGGGCCTACGAGCAGTACTTC.

This CDR3 reads CASSLQGIETQYF. The DNA of the CDR3 is TGTGCCAGCAGTTTACAGGGGATAGAGACCCAGTACTTC. The rearrangement joins TRBV7-9 to TRBJ2-5; 7 bases map to TRBD1. CDR1 is SEHNR, CDR2 FQNEAQ, per germline (reference sequence). Unmatched junction bases numbered 5, after V lost 6 bases and J lost 4 bases. CDR3 length: 13 amino acids.

This rearrangement joins TRBV5-6 to TRBJ2-2; D not resolved. The germline gives CDR1 SGHDT, CDR2 YYEEEE. CDR3 length: 16 amino acids. V was pared by 0 bases and J by 0 bases, with 9 bases between. The CDR3 nucleotides read TGTGCCAGCAGCTTGGTTCGTTTCTCGAACACCGGGGAGCTGTTTTTT. This encodes CASSLVRFSNTGELFF.

The rearrangement uses TRBV18 and TRBJ1-3, with 8 bases aligning to TRBD1. CDR1 and CDR2 from the germline V gene are KGHSH and LQKENI. The junction had 11 bases not matched to a gene; V was cut back by 6 bases and J by 10 bases. This CDR3 region has 14 residues. The CDR3: CASSPAGQGQTIYF. CDR3 DNA: TGTGCCAGCTCGCCCGCCGGACAGGGACAAACCATATATTTT.

The J gene is TRBJ2-1, the V gene TRBV28; D is ambiguous. The CDR3 consists of 13 residues. CDR1 is MDHEN and CDR2 is SYDVKM in the germline V gene. V dropped 7 bases and J dropped 5 bases, with 12 bases sitting between them. As DNA, the CDR3 is TGTGCCAGCACGGACGCGTGGGACAATGAGCAGTTCTTC. This translates into CASTDAWDNEQFF.